This T cell receptor (beta chain) came from a study of OX40 agonist ivuxolimab in advanced cancers. Background on the whole study: The costimulatory receptor OX40 (CD134) was targeted by ivuxolimab, a fully human IgG2 agonistic monoclonal antibody. Intravenous ivuxolimab was administered to patients every 2 weeks at six dose levels: 0.01, 0.1, 0.3, 1.5, 3 and 10 mg/kg. Of the approximately 53 patients in dose escalation, 19 had hepatocellular carcinoma, about 15 had melanoma, 9 had renal cell carcinoma and 9 had head and neck cancer. The dose-escalation cohort was around 83% male with a mean age of approximately 60 years, ranging from roughly 23 to 90. Prior anti-PD-1, anti-PD-L1 or anti-CTLA-4 therapy was permitted, and checkpoint inhibitors had been received by about two fifths of dose-escalation patients. Partial responses occurred in three dose-escalation patients: two with cutaneous melanoma and one with hepatocellular carcinoma. The purpose of peripheral TCRbeta sequencing was to test whether ivuxolimab changed TCR sequence diversity and led to clonal T-cell expansion. The paper describes the monotherapy dose-escalation part (N = 52 patients) of the phase I trial of ivuxolimab.

Patients with a history of autoimmune disease or receiving systemic immunosuppression were excluded from the trial. Peripheral blood for TCR sequencing was collected from all dose cohorts at baseline, on cycle 4 day 1, and on cycle 7 day 1. The samples were drawn from a first-in-human, open-label, multicenter phase I dose-escalation trial of ivuxolimab. The trial enrolled adults with locally advanced or metastatic head and neck squamous cell, hepatocellular, melanoma or renal cell carcinoma. Before TCR sequencing, CD4+ T cells and CD8+ T cells were sorted from peripheral blood as separate populations. V sheds 1 base and J sheds 5 bases, leaving 16 bases between their ends. The CDR3 holds 16 amino acids from the cysteine to the phenylalanine. The DNA shown is the 48-base CDR3, in frame from base 1. The germline V gene encodes CDR1 SGHRS and CDR2 YFSETQ. Overall study outcomes, separate from this receptor: At doses from 0.1 to 3.0 mg/kg, clonal expansion was seen in both CD4+ and CD8+ blood T cells between baseline and week 6. Low levels of normalized T-cell clonal expansion were also seen in some patients who did not respond. In partial responders in the 0.1-3.0 mg/kg groups, normalized peripheral clonal expansion was found to be among the lowest, especially among CD8+ T cells. After ivuxolimab, expanded clones were on average more numerous among CD8+ T cells than among CD4+ T cells. Antigen specificity was not determined for the clonally expanded peripheral T cells.

A note on this clone: The target of this receptor is not known. Nothing much larger sits one base from this clone, and base qualities are not available.

Genomic DNA was isolated from the sorted cells so that the TCRbeta CDR3 region could be sequenced. The immunoSEQ Assay was used for sequencing of TCRbeta CDR3 regions. This immuneACCESS table, as held by TCRdb, lists in-frame sequences with V and J called but not all clones. Of the missing ones, under half trace to an unresolved V gene in checked studies; the others have no known cause. Here the sample has about 96,000 clones; around 80% occur a single time. Jointly, the top ten make up 5.8% of the sample. This TCR was sampled from an adult with an advanced solid tumor such as melanoma, head and neck, liver or kidney cancer. Specimen: CD4+ or CD8+ T cells sorted from blood, collected in a trial of the OX40 agonist ivuxolimab. Recombination joined TRBV5-1 with TRBJ2-1; the D element might be TRBD1 or TRBD2, as each aligns at 5 bases. The CDR3 region has the sequence CASSLTGTALNNEQFF. The DNA sequence is TGCGCCAGCAGCTTGACCGGGACGGCGCTAAACAATGAGCAGTTCTTC.